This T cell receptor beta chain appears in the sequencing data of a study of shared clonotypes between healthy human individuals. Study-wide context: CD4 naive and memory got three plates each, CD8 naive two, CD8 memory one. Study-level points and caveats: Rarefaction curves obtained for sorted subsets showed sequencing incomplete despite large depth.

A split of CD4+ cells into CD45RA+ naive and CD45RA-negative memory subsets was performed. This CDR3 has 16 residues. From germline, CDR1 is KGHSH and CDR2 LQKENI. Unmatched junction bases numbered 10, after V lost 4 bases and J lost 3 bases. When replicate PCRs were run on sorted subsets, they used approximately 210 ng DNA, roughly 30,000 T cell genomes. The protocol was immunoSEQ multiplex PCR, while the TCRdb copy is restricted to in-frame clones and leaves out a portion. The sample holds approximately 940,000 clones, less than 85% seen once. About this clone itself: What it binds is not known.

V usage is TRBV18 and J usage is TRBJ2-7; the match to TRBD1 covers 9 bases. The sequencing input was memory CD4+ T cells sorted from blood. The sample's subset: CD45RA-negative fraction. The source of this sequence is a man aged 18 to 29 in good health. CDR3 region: CASSRGTGSFNYEQYF. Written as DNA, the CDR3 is TGTGCCAGCTCACGCGGGACAGGGAGCTTCAACTACGAGCAGTACTTC. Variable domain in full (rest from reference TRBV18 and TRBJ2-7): NAGVMQNPRHLVRRRGQEARLRCSPMKGHSHVYWYRQLPEEGLKFMVYLQKENIIDESGMPKERFSAEFPKEGPSILRIQQVVRGDSAAYFCASSRGTGSFNYEQYFGPGTRLTVT.